This T cell receptor (beta chain) emerged from a study of regulatory T cells in long-lasting Graves disease. Study-level findings and limits: Authors noted too few samples as a limitation. Persistent disease favored TRBV28, TRBJ1-2 and TRBJ2-5.

The CDR3 sequence is 18 residues long. Looked up from germline, CDR1 is LGHNA and CDR2 is YSLEER. Time point defined: newly diagnosed GD, antithyroid drugs for less than 3 months. PBMC-extracted RNA yielded the TCR library. Patients all came to the study from an endocrinology department in Xi'an, China. EDTA tubes received roughly 8.6 milliliters of drawn peripheral blood. Libraries of TCR beta came from iRepertoire HTBI primers plus Arm-PCR of CDR3 regions. TCRdb re-called the multiplex PCR reads with MiXCR, one entry per CDR3 protein. This table has approximately 250,000 distinct CDR3 sequences, around 16% appearing once. The table lists this clonotype with many counts. Its antigen remains unknown. The junction departs from the called germline gene at one end, perhaps through a read error.

The chain has TRBV4-3 and TRBJ1-6, with 8 bases fitting TRBD1. The TCR originated in a female donor with Graves disease. The starting material was peripheral blood mononuclear cells (PBMCs), obtained at new diagnosis, from a patient treated with antithyroid drugs. The CDR3 loop reads CASSQEAATGGGNSPLHF. The CDR3 DNA reads TGTGCCAGCAGCCAAGAAGCGGCCACAGGGGGTGGGAATTCACCCCTCCACTTT.